Below, 27 T cell receptor beta chains from the same sample are listed, as sequenced in a study of shared T cell receptors in the human thymus. Clones were read by immunoSEQ multiplex PCR, and TCRdb kept only the in-frame ones, dropping some. In the table there are under 850,000 clones, more than 75% of which are singletons. These data were also reused for a study on human thymus T cells.

Sequencing input: thymocytes. The receptors come from a boy in the first two years of life with a congenital heart defect.

This chain links TRBV7-2 with TRBJ2-2; the D gene is possibly TRBD1 (6 bases). The germline CDR1 and CDR2 sequences are SGHTA and FQGNSA. The ends were cut back, 5 bases at V and 2 bases at J, with 15 bases in the middle. This CDR3 contains 16 residues. The chain's CDR3 is CASSPAGVINTGELFF. DNA of the CDR3: TGTGCCAGCAGCCCAGCAGGGGTTATAAACACCGGGGAGCTGTTTTTT.

J is TRBJ2-1 and V is TRBV7-2, with 14 bases matching TRBD2. The germline V gene encodes CDR1 SGHTA and CDR2 FQGNSA. The CDR3 has 20 residues. The V and J ends lost 0 bases and 4 bases, in that order; junction bases with no gene match: 11. CDR3: CASSLAVGTSGSYPYNEQFF. The CDR3 nucleotides are TGTGCCAGCAGCTTAGCGGTTGGGACTAGCGGGAGTTACCCATACAATGAGCAGTTCTTC.

The chain uses TRBV15 and TRBJ2-1; TRBD2 matches 8 bases. The germline CDR1 and CDR2 sequences are LNHNV and YYDKDF (reference sequence). V shed 0 bases and J 7 bases; nucleotides not matched to a gene: 8. The CDR3 extends over 16 amino acids. CDR3: CATSRDRSGSGNEQFF. The CDR3 DNA is TGTGCCACCAGCAGAGATCGGAGCGGGAGTGGGAATGAGCAGTTCTTC.

V gene TRBV5-1 combines with J gene TRBJ2-5; TRBD2 aligns across 12 bases. V lost 4 bases and J lost 5; bases outside the gene matches: 9. The CDR3 loop spans 16 amino acids. CDR1 is SGHRS and CDR2 is YFSETQ in the germline V gene. CDR3 amino acids: CASSPERLAGAETQYF. The CDR3, as DNA: TGCGCCAGCAGCCCGGAGCGACTAGCGGGAGCCGAGACCCAGTACTTC. Together with reference TRBV5-1 and TRBJ2-5, the CDR3 gives the full variable domain: KAGVTQTPRYLIKTRGQQVTLSCSPISGHRSVSWYQQTPGQGLQFLFEYFSETQRNKGNFPGRFSGRQFSNSRSEMNVSTLELGDSALYLCASSPERLAGAETQYFGPGTRLLVL.

The chain couples TRBV10-3 to TRBJ1-1; tentatively, D is TRBD1 (6 bases). V dropped 6 bases and J dropped 0 bases, with 14 bases sitting between them. There are 15 residues in the CDR3. Germline V gene data show CDR1 as ENHRY and CDR2 as SYGVKD. CDR3 region: CAISPNRGMNTEAFF. The CDR3 coding sequence is TGTGCCATCAGCCCAAATAGGGGGATGAACACTGAAGCTTTCTTT.

This chain links TRBV20-1 with TRBJ1-1, with no clear D. Trimming removed 3 bases from V and 10 bases from J, with 12 bases in between. The CDR3 sequence is 11 residues long. From germline, CDR1 is DFQATT and CDR2 SNEGSKA (reference sequence). CDR3 sequence (DNA): TGCAGTGCTAGCCCGGAGAACTTAGCTTTCTTT. This encodes CSASPENLAFF.

The gene calls are TRBV5-4 and TRBJ2-1, with a weak D call TRBD2 (6 bases). The germline V and J ends were trimmed by 3 bases and 2 bases, with 15 bases remaining between them. Germline-derived CDR1 and CDR2 are SGHNT and YYREEE (reference sequence). CDR3 length equals 16 residues. CDR3: CASSSSLASPYNEQFF. The CDR3 DNA is TGTGCCAGCAGCTCATCACTAGCCAGCCCCTACAATGAGCAGTTCTTC.

The chain is built from TRBV7-9 and TRBJ1-2, with D uncertain. The length of the CDR3 is 12 residues. V lost 1 base to trimming and J lost 6 bases, with 6 bases between them. Germline V CDR1 and CDR2: SEHNR, FQNEAQ (reference sequence). The CDR3 DNA follows: TGTGCCAGCAGCTTAGGGTGCGATGGCTACACCTTC. It is translated as CASSLGCDGYTF.

The gene calls are TRBV5-1 and TRBJ2-1; the D gene is possibly TRBD1 (5 bases). CDR1 is SGHRS and CDR2 is YFSETQ in the germline V gene. This CDR3 region has 16 residues. Trimming cost V 1 base and J 2 bases, with 13 bases left between them. In DNA form, the CDR3 reads TGCGCCAGCAGCTTGTTGGGGCCTCTGGCCTACAATGAGCAGTTCTTC. Protein: CASSLLGPLAYNEQFF.

This chain uses TRBV27 with TRBJ1-2, with a weak D call TRBD1 (6 bases). V was cut by 6 bases and J by 2 bases, with 7 bases left in between. Germline assignment: CDR1 MNHEY and CDR2 SMNVEV (reference sequence). The CDR3 extends over 12 amino acids. As DNA, the CDR3 is TGTGCCAGCAGAAGGGGGAACTATGGCTACACCTTC. It encodes CASRRGNYGYTF.

Points on this clone: In the same sample, other DNA sequences code for this CDR3. The genes are TRBV27 and TRBJ2-2, with D tentatively TRBD1 (6 bases). This CDR3 has 16 amino acids. The ends were cut back, 4 bases at V and 4 bases at J, with 16 bases in the middle. Germline-derived CDR1 and CDR2 are MNHEY and SMNVEV (reference sequence). In DNA form, the CDR3 reads TGTGCCAGCAGTTGTAGCGACAGAGGGGGCACCGGGGAGCTGTTTTTT. Protein sequence: CASSCSDRGGTGELFF.

This clone was seen just once. Other DNA sequences in this specimen translate into the identical CDR3. This chain connects TRBV7-9 to TRBJ2-2; 7 bases are shared with TRBD1. CDR3 length: 15 residues. Losses at the gene ends were 1 base for V and 4 bases for J; bases not matched to a gene: 3. CDR1 is SEHNR and CDR2 is FQNEAQ in the germline V gene (reference sequence). The CDR3 loop reads CASSLGQGGTGELFF. CDR3 bases: TGTGCCAGCAGCTTAGGACAGGGTGGCACCGGGGAGCTGTTTTTT.

The chain uses TRBV15 and TRBJ2-4, with TRBD1 matching over 7 bases. Germline values: CDR1 LNHNV, CDR2 YYDKDF (reference sequence). The CDR3 has 19 residues. With V trimmed by 5 bases and J by 0 bases, 16 bases remained unmatched. CDR3 bases: TGTGCCACCAGCGGCTCTACCTCTAGGGGGCGAGGAGCCAAAAACATTCAGTACTTC. Its translation is CATSGSTSRGRGAKNIQYF.

The chain is built from TRBV30 and TRBJ2-5, with 11 positions matching TRBD2. With 3 bases clipped from V and 2 bases from J, the junction kept 8 bases outside the gene matches. This CDR3 has 16 residues. Germline loops: CDR1 GTSNPN, CDR2 SVGIG (reference sequence). The CDR3 region is CAWRDLAGGNQETQYF. CDR3 nucleotides: TGTGCCTGGAGAGACTTAGCGGGAGGGAATCAAGAGACCCAGTACTTC.

The chain couples TRBV7-8 to TRBJ2-1; D is possibly TRBD2 (5 bases). The CDR3 runs to 12 residues. Between the trimmed V and J ends, which lost 5 bases and 8 bases, there was a span of 10 bases. Germline lookup yields CDR1 SGHVS and CDR2 FQNEAQ. This chain's CDR3 is CASSPDYDEQFF. The CDR3 DNA follows: TGTGCCAGCAGCCCTGACTATGATGAGCAGTTCTTC.

The chain links TRBV11-2 to TRBJ2-3, with TRBD2 matching over 13 bases. The germline V gene encodes CDR1 SGHAT and CDR2 FQNNGV. V lost 4 bases and J lost 5; bases outside the gene matches: 15. The CDR3 sequence is 19 residues long. The CDR3 nucleotides are TGTGCCAGCAGCTGTATCCGCTCCGGGACTAGCGGGACGGAAGATACGCAGTATTTT. As protein: CASSCIRSGTSGTEDTQYF.

V is TRBV19 and J is TRBJ2-1; possibly TRBD2 for D (5 bases). Per germline, CDR1 LNHDA and CDR2 SQIVND (reference sequence). The CDR3 spans 15 residues. V gave up 3 bases and J gave up 8 bases, with 17 bases separating them. The CDR3 DNA follows: TGTGCCAGTAGTATTAAGGCGGGCAGGCGCGATGAGCAGTTCTTC. It codes for CASSIKAGRRDEQFF. Based on the CDR3 plus reference TRBV19 and TRBJ2-1, the full variable domain is DGGITQSPKYLFRKEGQNVTLSCEQNLNHDAMYWYRQDPGQGLRLIYYSQIVNDFQKGDIAEGYSVSREKKESFPLTVTSAQKNPTAFYLCASSIKAGRRDEQFFGPGTRLTVL.

The chain combines TRBV9 with TRBJ1-2, with 8 bases lining up with TRBD1. Germline V gene lookup returns CDR1 SGDLS and CDR2 YYNGEE. Unmatched junction bases numbered 6, after V lost 5 bases and J lost 6 bases. The CDR3 totals 13 residues. CDR3 nucleotide sequence: TGTGCCAGCAGAGGACAGGGAAGACATGGCTACACCTTC. Its protein product is CASRGQGRHGYTF.

J is TRBJ2-7 and V is TRBV9; maybe TRBD2 (5 bases). The V gene lost 0 bases and the J gene lost 5 bases, with 12 bases spanning the gap. The CDR3 consists of 14 residues. Germline assignment: CDR1 SGDLS and CDR2 YYNGEE. CDR3 coding DNA: TGTGCCAGCAGCGTAGACGAGGGAAGCCACGAGCAGTACTTC. Translated: CASSVDEGSHEQYF.

This clone was found once. The chain has TRBV15 and TRBJ1-5; TRBD1 matches 8 bases. The CDR3 spans 16 residues. The V gene end was trimmed by 0 bases and the J gene end by 7 bases; junction bases not matched to a gene: 8. Germline CDR1 LNHNV, CDR2 YYDKDF (reference sequence). CDR3 bases: TGTGCCACCAGCAGAGATTCGGGACAGGTCACCCAGCCCCAGCATTTT. The encoded protein is CATSRDSGQVTQPQHF.

The chain joins TRBV27 to TRBJ1-1, with TRBD1 identical over 9 bases. This CDR3 spans 16 amino acids. V lost 5 bases, J lost 10 bases, and 17 bases stayed unmatched. CDR1 and CDR2 (germline): MNHEY, SMNVEV (reference sequence). The CDR3 region is CASSPVGTGIIRRAFF. CDR3 nucleotides: TGTGCCAGCAGTCCCGTGGGGACAGGGATTATCAGACGAGCTTTCTTT.

The chain uses TRBV4-3 and TRBJ2-2, with 10 bases aligning to TRBD2. CDR3 length: 20 residues. The V segment lost 1 base and the J segment 7 bases; nucleotides outside the gene matches: 18. Germline V gene sequence: CDR1 LGHNA, CDR2 YSLEER. The CDR3 region is CASSQGAPDSSGSADGELFF. The CDR3 region has the DNA TGCGCCAGCAGCCAAGGAGCCCCCGACTCTAGCGGGAGTGCGGACGGGGAGCTGTTTTTT.

This chain uses TRBV5-1 with TRBJ2-5; 10 nucleotides align to TRBD1. After removal of 6 bases from V and 6 bases from J, the junction contained 8 bases not matched to a gene. The CDR3 is 14 residues long. CDR1 and CDR2 from the germline V gene are SGHRS and YFSETQ. The CDR3 nucleotides read TGCGCCAGCACCCCCGCGACAGGGGGCAAGACCCAGTACTTC. Translating gives CASTPATGGKTQYF.

The chain uses TRBV28 and TRBJ2-7; weak D call: TRBD2 (6 bases). Per germline, CDR1 MDHEN and CDR2 SYDVKM. This CDR3 contains 15 residues. Between the trimmed V and J ends, which lost 3 bases and 6 bases, there was a span of 18 bases. The CDR3 region is CASSLSGQEGFEQYF. DNA for the CDR3: TGTGCCAGCAGTTTGAGTGGCCAGGAGGGCTTCGAGCAGTACTTC.

The chain carries TRBV6-4 and TRBJ2-5, with a tentative D call TRBD2 (6 bases). The V end was cut by 0 bases, the J end by 4 bases, with 15 bases between. CDR1 and CDR2 from the germline V gene are MRHNA and SNTAGT. This CDR3 has 16 residues. The CDR3 reads CASSDSGSGWRETQYF. CDR3 DNA sequence: TGTGCCAGCAGTGACTCTGGTAGCGGCTGGCGAGAGACCCAGTACTTC.

The CDR3 region is CASSEVPSGTPFDGYTF. The DNA of the CDR3 is TGTGCCAGCAGCGAAGTACCCTCCGGGACACCTTTTGATGGCTACACCTTC. The V call is TRBV11-2, the J call TRBJ1-2, with a possible D match to TRBD1 (6 bases). The germline CDR1 and CDR2 sequences are SGHAT and FQNNGV. V was cut by 5 bases and J by 6 bases, with 25 bases left in between. The CDR3 covers 17 residues. Filled out from reference TRBV11-2 and TRBJ1-2, the complete variable domain reads EAGVAQSPRYKIIEKRQSVAFWCNPISGHATLYWYQQILGQGPKLLIQFQNNGVVDDSQLPKDRFSAERLKGVDSTLKIQPAKLEDSAVYLCASSEVPSGTPFDGYTFGSGTRLTVV.

This sequence joins TRBV6-4 and TRBJ1-2, with 7 nucleotides matching TRBD1. The ends lost 3 bases at V and 6 bases at J; junction bases unmatched: 4. CDR3 length equals 13 residues. Germline V CDR1 and CDR2: MRHNA, SNTAGT. The CDR3 nucleotides read TGTGCCAGCAGTGAGGGGACAGCCCATGGCTACACCTTC. Protein product: CASSEGTAHGYTF.